These 31 T cell receptor beta chains came from one sample sequenced in a study of OX40 agonist ivuxolimab in advanced cancers. Only in-frame clones appear in the TCRdb table, and some are missing; sequencing was by immunoSEQ multiplex PCR. The sample contains 50,000 or so clones, 75% to 90% of which appear only once. Sample: CD4+ or CD8+ T cells sorted from blood, taken in a trial of the OX40 agonist ivuxolimab. The source of these receptors is an adult with an advanced solid tumor such as melanoma, head and neck, liver or kidney cancer.

The chain uses TRBV6-5 and TRBJ1-4; the D gene is possibly TRBD1 (6 bases). This CDR3 comprises 14 residues. Germline CDR1 MNHEY, CDR2 SVGAGI. The V end was cut by 3 bases, the J end by 7 bases, with 12 bases between. The CDR3 loop reads CASSYVGASEKLFF. The CDR3 region has the DNA TGTGCCAGCAGTTATGTGGGGGCCAGTGAAAAACTGTTTTTT.

The gene calls are TRBV2 and TRBJ2-7; tentatively, D is TRBD1 (5 bases). The CDR3 spans 12 residues. V was pared by 4 bases and J by 4 bases, with 8 bases between. The germline CDR1 and CDR2 sequences are SNHLY and FYNNEI. CDR3 residues: CASSVDSYEQYV. The CDR3 DNA follows: TGTGCCAGCAGTGTTGACAGTTACGAGCAGTACGTC.

The V gene is TRBV28, the J gene TRBJ1-3; D is possibly TRBD1 (6 bases). The germline V gene encodes CDR1 MDHEN and CDR2 SYDVKM. The CDR3 has 14 residues. V dropped 6 bases and J dropped 3 bases, with 12 bases sitting between them. CDR3 DNA: TGTGCCAGCAGCCCGCAGGGGAGTGGAAACACCATATATTTT. This sequence encodes CASSPQGSGNTIYF.

The V and J genes are TRBV13 and TRBJ2-6, with D tentatively TRBD1 (5 bases). V lost 7 bases, J lost 1 base, and 11 bases lay in between. This CDR3 spans 15 amino acids. Germline CDR1 and CDR2: PRHDT and FYEKMQ (reference sequence). The CDR3: CASTGWGSGANVLTF. The DNA of the CDR3 is TGTGCCAGCACAGGGTGGGGATCTGGGGCCAACGTCCTGACTTTC.

This clone counts as medium-sized (0.01 to 0.1%). V and J are TRBV30 and TRBJ1-1; D is possibly TRBD1 (5 bases). Germline values: CDR1 GTSNPN, CDR2 SVGIG (reference sequence). This CDR3 has 14 residues. V was trimmed by 4 bases and J by 5 bases, leaving 17 bases between them. This CDR3 is CAWMDPTTGTEAFF. DNA of the CDR3: TGTGCCTGGATGGATCCTACCACAGGAACTGAAGCTTTCTTT.

V and J are TRBV27 and TRBJ2-4, with 11 bases aligning to TRBD1. Germline assignment: CDR1 MNHEY and CDR2 SMNVEV (reference sequence). The CDR3 spans 14 residues. Trimming removed 5 bases from V and 6 bases from J; junction bases left unmatched: 3. The CDR3, as DNA: TGTGCCAGCAGTCTAGGGACAGGGGGAAACATTCAGTACTTC. Translation gives CASSLGTGGNIQYF.

In its sample, this clone was seen once. The rearrangement uses TRBV7-3 and TRBJ2-3; either TRBD1 or TRBD2 may fit D (5 bases each). The CDR3 has 15 residues. V gave up 8 bases and J gave up 2 bases, with 17 bases separating them. The germline gives CDR1 SGHTA, CDR2 FQGTGA. CDR3 region: CASALLEGPTDTQYF. The CDR3 DNA sequence: TGTGCCAGCGCCCTGCTCGAGGGACCCACAGATACGCAGTATTTT. Full variable domain (remainder filled in from reference TRBV7-3 and TRBJ2-3): GAGVSQTPSNKVTEKGKYVELRCDPISGHTALYWYRQSLGQGPEFLIYFQGTGAADDSGLPNDRFFAVRPEGSVSTLKIQRTERGDSAVYLCASALLEGPTDTQYFGPGTRLTVL.

This clone appeared a single time. The chain has TRBV6-6 and TRBJ1-2, with 9 nucleotides matching TRBD1. The CDR3 loop spans 16 amino acids. V lost 2 bases, J lost 8 bases, and 12 bases stayed unmatched. Looked up from germline, CDR1 is MNHNY and CDR2 is SVGAGI (reference sequence). The CDR3 bases are TGTGCCAGCAGTTACGAGGGACAGGGCGCACCTCTGGGCTACACCTTC. Protein product: CASSYEGQGAPLGYTF.

This rearrangement joins TRBV19 to TRBJ1-5, with D tentatively TRBD1 (5 bases). Germline V lookup: CDR1 LNHDA, CDR2 SQIVND (reference sequence). V was shortened by 2 bases and J by 5 bases, with 10 bases between the two germline ends. CDR3 length equals 14 residues. CDR3 region: CASSIWDGDQPQHF. Here the CDR3 DNA reads TGTGCCAGTAGTATATGGGACGGAGATCAGCCCCAGCATTTT. The full variable domain, rest sourced from reference TRBV19 and TRBJ1-5, is DGGITQSPKYLFRKEGQNVTLSCEQNLNHDAMYWYRQDPGQGLRLIYYSQIVNDFQKGDIAEGYSVSREKKESFPLTVTSAQKNPTAFYLCASSIWDGDQPQHFGDGTRLSIL.

This clone was counted a single time. This chain uses TRBV15 with TRBJ1-1; no clear D gene. V gave up 0 bases and J gave up 2 bases, with 7 bases separating them. The CDR3 totals 14 residues. The germline gives CDR1 LNHNV, CDR2 YYDKDF (reference sequence). In nucleotides, the CDR3 is TGTGCCACCAGCAGAGATCTAATTAACACTGAAGCTTTCTTT. Its protein product is CATSRDLINTEAFF.

The genes are TRBV10-2 and TRBJ2-3; no clear D gene. The CDR3 is 15 residues long. Germline V gives CDR1 WSHSY, CDR2 SAAADI. V lost 8 bases to trimming and J lost 0 bases, with 15 bases between them. The CDR3 reads CASSTSASSTDTQYF. The CDR3 DNA sequence: TGCGCCAGCTCCACGTCCGCCTCTAGCACAGATACGCAGTATTTT.

This chain links TRBV5-6 with TRBJ2-1, with D possibly matching TRBD1 (6 bases). The CDR3 has 11 residues. Looked up from germline, CDR1 is SGHDT and CDR2 is YYEEEE. V was shortened by 3 bases and J by 10 bases, with 8 bases between the two germline ends. CDR3 in amino acids: CASSWGREQFF. The DNA for the CDR3 is TGTGCCAGCAGCTGGGGGCGGGAGCAGTTCTTC.

The chain combines TRBV7-9 with TRBJ2-3; TRBD1 agrees at 7 bases. Germline loops: CDR1 SEHNR, CDR2 FQNEAQ (reference sequence). CDR3 size: 16 residues. V lost 6 bases, J lost 3 bases, and 12 bases stayed unmatched. The CDR3 DNA reads as TGTGCCAGCAGAAAGTCCGGGACAGACCGTACAGATACGCAGTATTTT. It codes for CASRKSGTDRTDTQYF. Supplemented by reference TRBV7-9 and TRBJ2-3, the full variable domain reads DTGVSQNPRHKITKRGQNVTFRCDPISEHNRLYWYRQTLGQGPEFLTYFQNEAQLEKSRLLSDRFSAERPKGSFSTLEIQRTEQGDSAMYLCASRKSGTDRTDTQYFGPGTRLTVL.

The chain links TRBV5-1 to TRBJ2-7; D perhaps matches TRBD1 (6 bases). The V and J ends lost 4 bases and 4 bases respectively, with 30 bases between them. This CDR3 comprises 19 residues. Germline V gives CDR1 SGHRS, CDR2 YFSETQ. The CDR3 DNA follows: TGCGCCAGCAGCGAACAGATGACATCCGCAGGGGATACTGGATACGAGCAGTACGTC. Translating gives CASSEQMTSAGDTGYEQYV.

V and J are TRBV14 and TRBJ1-1, with 12 bases that match TRBD1. The CDR3 covers 17 residues. The J segment lost 2 bases and the V segment lost 4 bases, leaving 8 bases of the junction unmatched. Germline V lookup: CDR1 SGHDN, CDR2 FVKESK. The CDR3 is CASSRDRGRVPNTEAFF. In DNA, the CDR3 is TGTGCCAGCAGCCGGGACAGGGGGCGCGTCCCAAACACTGAAGCTTTCTTT.

V and J are TRBV10-2 and TRBJ1-3, with D uncertain. This CDR3 has 15 amino acids. Trimming cost V 2 bases and J 0 bases, with 8 bases left between them. Germline loops: CDR1 WSHSY, CDR2 SAAADI. CDR3 amino acids: CASSETAPSGNTIYF. The DNA of the CDR3 is TGCGCCAGCAGTGAGACGGCCCCCTCTGGAAACACCATATATTTT.

The CDR3 DNA reads as TGTGCCAGCAGCGTAGGGCCCGTTCTCCGCTACGAGCAGTACTTC. Translated: CASSVGPVLRYEQYF. The rearrangement uses TRBV9 and TRBJ2-7; D remains ambiguous. V was pared by 0 bases and J by 3 bases, with 13 bases between. CDR1 and CDR2 from the germline V gene are SGDLS and YYNGEE. The CDR3 contains 15 residues.

The chain carries TRBV10-2 and TRBJ2-1; the D call may be TRBD1 or TRBD2 (5 bases each). V lost 3 bases and J lost 4, with 10 bases in between. The CDR3 totals 14 residues. Germline CDR1 reads WSHSY; CDR2 reads SAAADI. DNA for the CDR3: TGCGCCAGCAGTGACCGGGGCCCATACAATGAGCAGTTCTTC. This sequence encodes CASSDRGPYNEQFF.

The chain couples TRBV9 to TRBJ2-2; D could derive from TRBD1 or TRBD2 (6 bases each). This CDR3 region has 16 residues. The ends were cut back, 0 bases at V and 0 bases at J, with 9 bases in the middle. Looked up from germline, CDR1 is SGDLS and CDR2 is YYNGEE. The CDR3 reads CASSVAGGPNTGELFF. The CDR3 DNA reads TGTGCCAGCAGCGTAGCTGGGGGGCCGAACACCGGGGAGCTGTTTTTT. The variable domain in full, completed from reference TRBV9 and TRBJ2-2, reads DSGVTQTPKHLITATGQRVTLRCSPRSGDLSVYWYQQSLDQGLQFLIQYYNGEERAKGNILERFSAQQFPDLHSELNLSSLELGDSALYFCASSVAGGPNTGELFFGEGSRLTVL.

J is TRBJ1-1 and V is TRBV19, with D possibly matching TRBD1 (6 bases). With 1 base removed from V and 1 base from J, the gap between germline ends came to 7 bases. Germline CDR1 is LNHDA and CDR2 is SQIVND (reference sequence). The length of the CDR3 is 14 residues. Here the CDR3 DNA reads TGTGCCAGTAGTATAGTACAGGGGAACACTGAAGCTTTCTTT. Its translation: CASSIVQGNTEAFF.

The gene calls are TRBV10-3 and TRBJ1-1; D ambiguous. Germline loops: CDR1 ENHRY, CDR2 SYGVKD. The CDR3 is 13 amino acids. Trimming left V 8 bases short and J 1 base short, with 11 bases between. The CDR3 region is CAIGFGWNTEAFF. In DNA, the CDR3 is TGTGCCATCGGTTTCGGATGGAACACTGAAGCTTTCTTT.

This clone was seen once. The V call is TRBV5-6, the J call TRBJ2-1; no reliable D call. The CDR3 totals 12 residues. V lost 4 bases and J 4 bases, leaving 6 bases between the germline ends. Germline V CDR1 and CDR2: SGHDT, YYEEEE. The CDR3 DNA reads as TGTGCCAGCAGCCTGTGGTACAATGAGCAGTTCTTC. Protein: CASSLWYNEQFF.

CDR3 nucleotide sequence: TGTGCCAGCAGTTACTCGAGGTCGAGCTCCTACGAGCAGTACGTC. It is translated as CASSYSRSSSYEQYV. This chain uses TRBV6-5 with TRBJ2-7; no firm D call. V was shortened by 0 bases and J by 0 bases, with 9 bases between the two germline ends. Germline CDR1 and CDR2: MNHEY and SVGAGI. The CDR3 is made up of 15 amino acids.

J is TRBJ1-5 and V is TRBV7-9; 7 bases agree with TRBD1. CDR3 size: 17 residues. V was pared by 7 bases and J by 3 bases, with 15 bases of the junction left unmatched. The V gene's germline CDR1 is SEHNR and CDR2 FQNEAQ (reference sequence). The CDR3 DNA sequence: TGTGCCAGCACCCAATTCCCCCGACAGGGTGACAATCAGCCCCAGCATTTT. The encoded protein is CASTQFPRQGDNQPQHF.

J is TRBJ2-2 and V is TRBV28; possibly TRBD2 for D (7 bases). The CDR3 consists of 17 residues. From germline, CDR1 is MDHEN and CDR2 SYDVKM. Trimming stripped 5 bases from V and 1 base from J, with 17 bases between. This chain's CDR3 is CASSPSGGLLNTGELFF. The CDR3, as DNA: TGTGCCAGCAGTCCCTCCGGGGGGCTTTTGAACACCGGGGAGCTGTTTTTT.

The V gene is TRBV9, the J gene TRBJ2-1; TRBD1 agrees at 7 bases. V lost 4 bases, J lost 1 base, and 5 bases stayed unmatched. The CDR3 is made up of 15 amino acids. The germline V gene has CDR1 SGDLS and CDR2 YYNGEE. The CDR3 here is CASSHGQVSYNEQFF. The DNA of the CDR3 is TGTGCCAGCAGCCATGGACAGGTTTCCTACAATGAGCAGTTCTTC. The whole variable domain, remainder taken from reference TRBV9 and TRBJ2-1, is DSGVTQTPKHLITATGQRVTLRCSPRSGDLSVYWYQQSLDQGLQFLIQYYNGEERAKGNILERFSAQQFPDLHSELNLSSLELGDSALYFCASSHGQVSYNEQFFGPGTRLTVL.

Notes on this clone: Other DNA sequences in the same sample also yield this CDR3. The gene calls are TRBV19 and TRBJ1-5; tentative D call: TRBD1 (6 bases). Looked up from germline, CDR1 is LNHDA and CDR2 is SQIVND (reference sequence). Trimming took 2 bases from V and 5 from J, leaving 10 bases between them. The CDR3 length is 14 residues. This CDR3 is CASSIWSGDQPQHF. CDR3 coding DNA: TGTGCCAGTAGTATATGGTCAGGGGATCAGCCCCAGCATTTT.

The chain links TRBV5-6 to TRBJ1-4; D gene uncertain. In germline, CDR1 is SGHDT, CDR2 YYEEEE. Trimming removed 0 bases at V and 4 bases at J, with 7 bases between. The CDR3 totals 14 residues. The CDR3 region has the DNA TGTGCCAGCAGCTTGGAAAGGGATAATGAAAAACTGTTTTTT. Its translation is CASSLERDNEKLFF.

The chain has TRBV10-3 and TRBJ1-5; 10 positions match TRBD1. The V and J ends lost 3 bases and 7 bases, in that order; junction bases with no gene match: 12. Germline V gene data show CDR1 as ENHRY and CDR2 as SYGVKD. The CDR3 has 17 residues. CDR3 amino acids: CAISEDGQGVQRQPQHF. The CDR3 coding sequence is TGTGCCATCAGTGAAGATGGACAGGGGGTCCAAAGGCAGCCCCAGCATTTT.

The chain employs TRBV7-2 and TRBJ2-7, with 8 nucleotides matching TRBD1. The CDR3 runs 14 residues. CDR1 is SGHTA and CDR2 is FQGNSA in the germline V gene. Unmatched junction bases numbered 5, after V lost 5 bases and J lost 2 bases. Written as DNA, the CDR3 is TGTGCCAGCAGCCAGAGGACAGGGCCCTACGAGCAGTACTTC. The encoded protein is CASSQRTGPYEQYF.

The chain is built from TRBV2 and TRBJ2-6; D gene uncertain. The CDR3 covers 17 residues. Germline V gene data show CDR1 as SNHLY and CDR2 as FYNNEI. The V end was cut by 3 bases, the J end by 0 bases, with 12 bases between. The CDR3, as DNA: TGTGCCAGCAGTGACTCTAGGGAAAGCTCTGGGGCCAACGTCCTGACTTTC. It yields the protein CASSDSRESSGANVLTF.